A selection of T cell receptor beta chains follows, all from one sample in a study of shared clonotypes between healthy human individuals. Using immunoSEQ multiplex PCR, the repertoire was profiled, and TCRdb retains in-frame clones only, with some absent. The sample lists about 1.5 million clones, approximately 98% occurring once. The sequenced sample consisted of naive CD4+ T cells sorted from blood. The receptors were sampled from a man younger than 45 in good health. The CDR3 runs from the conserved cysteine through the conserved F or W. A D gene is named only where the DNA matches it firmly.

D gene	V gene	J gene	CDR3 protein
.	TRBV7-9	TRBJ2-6	CASSLEDVLTF
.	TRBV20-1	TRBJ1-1	CSARGQDEAFF
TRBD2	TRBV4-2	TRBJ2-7	CASSQDMGGKRISNSYEQYF
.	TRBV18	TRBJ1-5	CASSGDGKSQPQHF
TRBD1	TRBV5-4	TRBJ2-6	CASRDRASGANVLTF
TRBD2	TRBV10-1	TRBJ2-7	CATRERRTSGEQYF
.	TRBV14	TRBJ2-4	CASSQAGEVNIQYF
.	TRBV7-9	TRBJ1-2	CASSKDPTAHYGYTF
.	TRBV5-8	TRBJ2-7	CASSLVLRRTYEQYF
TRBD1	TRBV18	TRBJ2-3	CASSLRQGSTDTQYF
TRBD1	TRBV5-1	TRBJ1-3	CASSSTGVGNTIYF
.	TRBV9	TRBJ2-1	CASSGTQAHEQFF
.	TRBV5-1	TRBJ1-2	CASSSGTYNGYTF
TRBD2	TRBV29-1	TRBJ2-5	CSVCWTSGYQETQYF
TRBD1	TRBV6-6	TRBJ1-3	CASSYSGTAGNTIYF
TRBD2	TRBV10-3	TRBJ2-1	CAISDKRDFNEQFF
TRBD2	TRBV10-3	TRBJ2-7	CAISYGLAAPYEQYF
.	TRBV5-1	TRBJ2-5	CASSLGDKVLETQYF
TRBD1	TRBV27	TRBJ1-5	CASSSWTGGRSQPQHF
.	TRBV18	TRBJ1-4	CASSPRSNEKLFF
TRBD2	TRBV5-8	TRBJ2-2	CASSLVGLAGDFTGELFF
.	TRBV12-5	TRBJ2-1	CASGFTGDNEQFF
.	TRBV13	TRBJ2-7	CASSPLGVSSYEQYF
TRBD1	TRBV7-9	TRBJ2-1	CASSLAWTGNEQFF
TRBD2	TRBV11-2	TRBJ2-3	CASSSTRTSGRAVTDTQYF
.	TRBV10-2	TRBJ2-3	CASRMGRQNTDTQYF
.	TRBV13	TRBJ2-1	CASSHPSGRGGLNEQFF
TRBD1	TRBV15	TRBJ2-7	CATSRAVDRGFSYEQYF
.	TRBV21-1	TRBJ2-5	CASSNHRVRLAGRPQETQYF
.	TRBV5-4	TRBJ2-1	CASSQPRDVSHEQFF
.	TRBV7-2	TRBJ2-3	CASIRMAGNTDTQYF
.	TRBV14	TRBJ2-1	CASSPHRAGVSYNEQFF
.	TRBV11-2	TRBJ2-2	CASSLGRGSNTGELFF
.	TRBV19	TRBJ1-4	CASSAPGRSNEKLFF
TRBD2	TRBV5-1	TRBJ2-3	CASSLAGVPDTQYF
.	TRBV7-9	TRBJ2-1	CASSPSDRSSYNEQFF
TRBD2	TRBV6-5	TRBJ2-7	CASRQLAGVLYEQYF
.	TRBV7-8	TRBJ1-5	CASSLNSNQPQHF
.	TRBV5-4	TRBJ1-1	CASSTERILNTEAFF
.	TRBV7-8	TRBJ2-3	CASSFRAQDTQYF
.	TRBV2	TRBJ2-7	CASSPSAIKAEQYF
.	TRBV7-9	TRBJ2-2	CASSQEYTGELFF
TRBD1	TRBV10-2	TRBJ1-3	CASRYDRAGNTIYF
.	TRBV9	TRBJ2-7	CASSPRTSTYEQYF
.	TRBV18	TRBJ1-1	CASSPRRGVNTEAFF
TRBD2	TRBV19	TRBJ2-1	CASSSSVASGSSGSYNEQFF